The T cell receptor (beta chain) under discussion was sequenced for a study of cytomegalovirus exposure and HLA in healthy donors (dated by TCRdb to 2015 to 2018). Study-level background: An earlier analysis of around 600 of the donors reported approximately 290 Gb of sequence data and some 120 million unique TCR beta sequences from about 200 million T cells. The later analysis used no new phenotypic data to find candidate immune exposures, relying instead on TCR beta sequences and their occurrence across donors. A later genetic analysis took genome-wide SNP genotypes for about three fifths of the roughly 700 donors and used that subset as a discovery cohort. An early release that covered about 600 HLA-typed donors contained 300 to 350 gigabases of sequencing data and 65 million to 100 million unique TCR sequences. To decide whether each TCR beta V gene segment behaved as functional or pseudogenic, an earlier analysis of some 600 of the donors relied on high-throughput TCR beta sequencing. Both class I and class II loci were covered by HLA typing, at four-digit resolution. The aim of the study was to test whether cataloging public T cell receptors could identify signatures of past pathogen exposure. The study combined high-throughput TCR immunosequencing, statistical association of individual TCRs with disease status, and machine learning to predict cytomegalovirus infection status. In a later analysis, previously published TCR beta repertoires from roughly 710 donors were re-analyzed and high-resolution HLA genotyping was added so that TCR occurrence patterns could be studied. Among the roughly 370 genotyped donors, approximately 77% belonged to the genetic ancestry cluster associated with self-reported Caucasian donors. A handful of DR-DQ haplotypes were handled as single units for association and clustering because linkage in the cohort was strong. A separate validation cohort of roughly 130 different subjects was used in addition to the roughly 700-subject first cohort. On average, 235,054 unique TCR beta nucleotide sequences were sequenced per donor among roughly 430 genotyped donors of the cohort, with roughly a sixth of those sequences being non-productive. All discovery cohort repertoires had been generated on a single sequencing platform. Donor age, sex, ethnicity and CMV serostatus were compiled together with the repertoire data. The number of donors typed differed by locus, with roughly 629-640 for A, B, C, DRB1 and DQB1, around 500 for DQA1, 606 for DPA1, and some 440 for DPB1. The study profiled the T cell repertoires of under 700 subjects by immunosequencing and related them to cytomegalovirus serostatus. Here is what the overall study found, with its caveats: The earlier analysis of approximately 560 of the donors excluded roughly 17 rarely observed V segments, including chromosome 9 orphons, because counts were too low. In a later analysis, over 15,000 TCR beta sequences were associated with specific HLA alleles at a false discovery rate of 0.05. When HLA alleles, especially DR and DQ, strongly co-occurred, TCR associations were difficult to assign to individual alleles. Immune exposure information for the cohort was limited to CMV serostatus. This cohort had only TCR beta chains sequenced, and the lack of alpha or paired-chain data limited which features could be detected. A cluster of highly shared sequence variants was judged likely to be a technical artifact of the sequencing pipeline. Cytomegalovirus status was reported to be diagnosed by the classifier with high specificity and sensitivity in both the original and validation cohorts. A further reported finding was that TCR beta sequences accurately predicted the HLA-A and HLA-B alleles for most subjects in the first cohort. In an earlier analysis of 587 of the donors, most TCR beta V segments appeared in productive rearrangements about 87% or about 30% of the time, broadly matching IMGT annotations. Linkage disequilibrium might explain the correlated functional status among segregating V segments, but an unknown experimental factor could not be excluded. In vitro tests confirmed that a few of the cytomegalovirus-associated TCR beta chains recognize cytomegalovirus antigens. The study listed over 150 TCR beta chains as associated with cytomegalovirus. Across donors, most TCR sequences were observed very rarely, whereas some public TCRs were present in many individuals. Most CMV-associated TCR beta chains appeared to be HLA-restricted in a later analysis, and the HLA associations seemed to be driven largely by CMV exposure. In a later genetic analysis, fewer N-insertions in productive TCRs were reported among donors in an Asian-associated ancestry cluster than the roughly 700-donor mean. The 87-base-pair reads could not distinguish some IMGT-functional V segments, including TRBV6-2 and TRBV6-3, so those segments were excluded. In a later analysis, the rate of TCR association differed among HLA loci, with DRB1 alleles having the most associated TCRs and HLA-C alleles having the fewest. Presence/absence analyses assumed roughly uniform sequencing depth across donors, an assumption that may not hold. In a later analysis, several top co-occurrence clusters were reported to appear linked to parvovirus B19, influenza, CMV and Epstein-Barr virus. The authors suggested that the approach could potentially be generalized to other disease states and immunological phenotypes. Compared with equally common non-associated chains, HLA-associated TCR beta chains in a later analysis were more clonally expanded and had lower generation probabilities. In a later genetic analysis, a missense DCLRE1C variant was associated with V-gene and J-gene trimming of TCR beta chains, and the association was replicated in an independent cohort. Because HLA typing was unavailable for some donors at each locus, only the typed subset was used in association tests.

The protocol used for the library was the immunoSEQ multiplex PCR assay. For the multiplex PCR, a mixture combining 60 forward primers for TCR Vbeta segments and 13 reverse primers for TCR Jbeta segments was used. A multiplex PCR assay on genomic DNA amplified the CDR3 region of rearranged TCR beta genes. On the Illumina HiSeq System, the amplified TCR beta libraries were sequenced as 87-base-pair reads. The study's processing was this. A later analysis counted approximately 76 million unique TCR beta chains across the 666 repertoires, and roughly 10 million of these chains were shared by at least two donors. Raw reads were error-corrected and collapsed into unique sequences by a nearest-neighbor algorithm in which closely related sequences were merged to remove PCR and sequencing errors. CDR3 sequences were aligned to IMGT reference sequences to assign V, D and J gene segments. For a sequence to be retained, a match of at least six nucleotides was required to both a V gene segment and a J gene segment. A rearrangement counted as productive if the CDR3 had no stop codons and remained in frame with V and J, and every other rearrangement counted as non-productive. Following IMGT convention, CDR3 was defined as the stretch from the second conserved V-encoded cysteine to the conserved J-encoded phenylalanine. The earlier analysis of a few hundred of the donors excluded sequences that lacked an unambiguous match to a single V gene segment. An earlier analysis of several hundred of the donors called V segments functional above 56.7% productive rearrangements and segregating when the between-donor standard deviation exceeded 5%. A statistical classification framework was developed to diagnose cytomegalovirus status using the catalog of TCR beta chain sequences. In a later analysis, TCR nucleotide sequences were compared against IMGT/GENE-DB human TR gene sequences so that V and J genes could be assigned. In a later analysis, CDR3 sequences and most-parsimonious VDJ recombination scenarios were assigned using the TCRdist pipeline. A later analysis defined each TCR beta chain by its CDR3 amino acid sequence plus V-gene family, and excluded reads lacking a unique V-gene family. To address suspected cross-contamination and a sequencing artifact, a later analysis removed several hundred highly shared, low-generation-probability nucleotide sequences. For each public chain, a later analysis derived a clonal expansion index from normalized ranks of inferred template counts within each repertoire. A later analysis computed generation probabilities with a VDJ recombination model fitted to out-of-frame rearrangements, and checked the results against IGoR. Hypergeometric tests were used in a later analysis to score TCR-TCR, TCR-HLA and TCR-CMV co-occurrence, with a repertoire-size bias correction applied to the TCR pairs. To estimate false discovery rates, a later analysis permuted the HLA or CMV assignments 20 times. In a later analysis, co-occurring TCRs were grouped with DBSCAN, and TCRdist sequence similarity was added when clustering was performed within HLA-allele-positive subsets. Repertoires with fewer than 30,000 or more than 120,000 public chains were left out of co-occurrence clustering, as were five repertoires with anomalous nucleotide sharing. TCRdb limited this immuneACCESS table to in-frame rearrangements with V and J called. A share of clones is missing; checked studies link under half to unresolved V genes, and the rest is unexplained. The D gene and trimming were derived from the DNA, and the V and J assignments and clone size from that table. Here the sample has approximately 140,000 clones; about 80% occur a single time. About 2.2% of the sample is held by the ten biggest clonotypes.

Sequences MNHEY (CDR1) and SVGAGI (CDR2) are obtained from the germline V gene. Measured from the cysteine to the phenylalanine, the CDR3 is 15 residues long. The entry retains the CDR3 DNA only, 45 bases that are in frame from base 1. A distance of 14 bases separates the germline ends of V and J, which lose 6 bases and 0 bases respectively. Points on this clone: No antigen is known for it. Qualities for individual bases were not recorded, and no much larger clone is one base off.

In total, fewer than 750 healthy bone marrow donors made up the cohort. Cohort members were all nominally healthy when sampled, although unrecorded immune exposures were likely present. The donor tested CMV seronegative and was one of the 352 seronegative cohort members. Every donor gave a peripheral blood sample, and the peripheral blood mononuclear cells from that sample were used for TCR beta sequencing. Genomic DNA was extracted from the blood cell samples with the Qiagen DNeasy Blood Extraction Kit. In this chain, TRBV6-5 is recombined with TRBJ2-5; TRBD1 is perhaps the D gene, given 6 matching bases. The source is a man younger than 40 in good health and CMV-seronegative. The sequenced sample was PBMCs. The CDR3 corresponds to CASRPGTSYQETQYF. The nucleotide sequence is TGTGCCAGCAGGCCCGGGACATCGTACCAAGAGACCCAGTACTTC.